Below, 17 T cell receptor beta chains from the same sample are listed, as sequenced in a study of early T cells in non-severe SARS-CoV-2 infection. TCRdb analysed the 5' RACE reads with MiXCR anew, one entry per CDR3 protein. The table shows some 91,000 distinct CDR3 sequences, with 14% to 15% occurring only once. Material: whole blood. The source of these receptors is an adult who was a healthcare worker with PCR-confirmed SARS-CoV-2 infection or an uninfected control (not recorded which).

This clonotype was detected only a few times. The J gene is TRBJ2-4, the V gene TRBV20-1; D uncertain. The CDR3 spans 10 residues. Trimming took off 5 bases at V and 3 bases at J, with 2 bases between the two ends. The V gene's germline CDR1 is DFQATT and CDR2 SNEGSKA (reference sequence). The CDR3 DNA sequence: TGCAGTGCTCACAAAAACATTCAGTACTTC. As protein: CSAHKNIQYF.

This clonotype was picked up many times. V usage is TRBV4-2 and J usage is TRBJ2-7; the D is unclear. V lost 4 bases, J lost 7 bases, and 14 bases lay in between. The CDR3 runs 13 residues. CDR1 and CDR2 from the germline V gene are LGHNA and YNFKEQ. The CDR3 region has the DNA TGTGCCAGCAGCCCCAACCCTTATTCGGAGCAGTACTTC. Residues: CASSPNPYSEQYF.

This clonotype was detected a few times. The rearrangement links TRBV20-1 to TRBJ1-2; D possibly corresponds to TRBD1 (5 bases). The germline V gene has CDR1 DFQATT and CDR2 SNEGSKA (reference sequence). This CDR3 region has 13 residues. The ends were cut back, 3 bases at V and 8 bases at J, with 16 bases in the middle. The CDR3 sequence: CSASSPGRGGYTF. Written as DNA, the CDR3 is TGCAGTGCTAGCAGCCCGGGACGAGGAGGCTACACCTTC.

The sample holds a few counts of this clonotype. The chain couples TRBV7-3 to TRBJ1-1; D call uncertain. Deletions cut 4 bases from V and 3 bases from J, with 9 bases between. This CDR3 is 13 amino acids long. Germline CDR1 is SGHTA and CDR2 is FQGTGA. Here the CDR3 DNA reads TGTGCCAGCAGCTGGCATCGGGACACTGAAGCTTTCTTT. This encodes CASSWHRDTEAFF.

In its sample, this clonotype was seen many times. The rearrangement uses TRBV7-2 and TRBJ2-5; D is uncertain. Germline loops: CDR1 SGHTA, CDR2 FQGNSA. The CDR3 runs 13 residues. V was shortened by 2 bases and J by 1 base, with 5 bases between the two germline ends. The CDR3 here is CASSLQVQETQYF. The CDR3 region has the DNA TGTGCCAGCAGCTTACAAGTCCAAGAGACCCAGTACTTC. Together with reference TRBV7-2 and TRBJ2-5, the CDR3 gives the full variable domain: GAGVSQSPSNKVTEKGKDVELRCDPISGHTALYWYRQSLGQGLEFLIYFQGNSAPDKSGLPSDRFSAERTGGSVSTLTIQRTQQEDSAVYLCASSLQVQETQYFGPGTRLLVL.

This clonotype came up a few times. The chain has TRBV6-1 and TRBJ1-4; 9 positions match TRBD1. CDR1 is MNHNS, CDR2 SASEGT, per germline. The CDR3 is 15 residues long. The junction had 5 bases not matched to a gene; V was cut back by 3 bases and J by 6 bases. This chain's CDR3 is CASSERDREDEKLFF. The CDR3 DNA reads TGTGCCAGCAGTGAGCGGGACAGGGAAGATGAAAAACTGTTTTTT.

The table lists this clonotype with a few counts. The J gene is TRBJ2-7, the V gene TRBV12-3 or TRBV12-4; 9 bases match TRBD2. There are 17 residues in the CDR3. J lost 4 bases, V lost 3 bases, and 13 bases had no gene match. CDR3 sequence reads: CASSFTVVAGVGYEQYF. The CDR3 nucleotides read TGTGCCAGCAGTTTTACGGTGGTAGCGGGAGTAGGGTACGAGCAGTACTTC.

This clonotype has just a few counts. The rearrangement joins TRBV2 to TRBJ2-1; no firm D call. The V end lost 6 bases, the J end lost 3 bases, and 12 bases lay between the germline ends. Germline CDR1 and CDR2: SNHLY and FYNNEI. The CDR3 extends over 14 amino acids. The CDR3 nucleotides are TGTGCCAGCAGGACCCCAAAACTCTACAATGAGCAGTTCTTC. It is translated as CASRTPKLYNEQFF.

This clonotype was found a few times. J is TRBJ2-4 and V is TRBV6-1; D could derive from TRBD1 or TRBD2 (6 bases each). V lost 5 bases, J lost 10 bases, and 15 bases lay in between. This CDR3 spans 13 amino acids. Per the germline V gene, CDR1 is MNHNS and CDR2 is SASEGT. This chain's CDR3 is CASSSDRTMIQYF. In nucleotides, the CDR3 is TGTGCCAGCAGTTCAGACAGGACTATGATTCAGTACTTC.

As concerns this clonotype: This may be a read error: a much more frequent sequence differs by one nucleotide. The rearrangement uses TRBV7-2 and TRBJ2-7, with TRBD1 matching over 12 bases. Germline lookup yields CDR1 SGHTA and CDR2 FQGNSA. With 5 bases clipped from V and 10 bases from J, the junction kept 12 bases outside the gene matches. The CDR3 is made up of 15 amino acids. The CDR3 is CASSRRDRGLPDQYF. CDR3 sequence (DNA): TGTGCCAGCAGCCGGCGGGACAGGGGGCTTCCCGACCAGTACTTC.

This clonotype was observed a handful of times. This chain joins TRBV12-3 or TRBV12-4 and TRBJ1-1, with D possibly being TRBD1 (5 bases). The ends were cut back, 4 bases at V and 1 base at J, with 13 bases in the middle. CDR3 length equals 15 residues. The CDR3: CASSSAGTGNTEAFF. DNA of the CDR3: TGTGCCAGCAGTTCCGCCGGGACGGGGAACACTGAAGCTTTCTTT.

In this sample, this clonotype turned up a few times. V is TRBV2 and J is TRBJ2-5; D call uncertain. The CDR3 has 10 residues. With 8 bases removed from V and 9 bases from J, the gap between germline ends came to 10 bases. The germline CDR1 and CDR2 sequences are SNHLY and FYNNEI. The CDR3 DNA reads TGTGCCAGCGGCCCTGGACCCCAGTACTTC. Translation: CASGPGPQYF.

This clonotype was observed a few times. The rearrangement links TRBV11-2 to TRBJ1-6; 9 nucleotides line up with TRBD1. Germline CDR1 SGHAT, CDR2 FQNNGV. Trimming at V came to 3 bases and at J to 8 bases, leaving 5 bases not matched to a gene. This CDR3 contains 15 residues. The CDR3 spells CASSLGQGVYSPLHF. The CDR3 DNA follows: TGTGCCAGCAGCTTGGGACAGGGAGTTTATTCACCCCTCCACTTT.

This clonotype has only a few counts. The CDR3 DNA is TGTGCTAGTCGTAGCGGGCGGGGCACCGGGGAGCTGTTTTTT. As protein: CASRSGRGTGELFF. The chain recombines TRBV12-5 with TRBJ2-2, with TRBD2 identical over 7 bases. The CDR3 sequence is 14 residues long. Trimming at V came to 8 bases and at J to 4 bases, leaving 7 bases not matched to a gene. Germline values: CDR1 LGHNT, CDR2 FRNRAP.

The gene calls are TRBV5-6 and TRBJ2-7; no definite D call. The CDR3 runs to 12 residues. V lost 2 bases to trimming and J lost 3 bases, with 6 bases between them. Looked up from germline, CDR1 is SGHDT and CDR2 is YYEEEE. This CDR3 is CASSFRHYEQYF. DNA of the CDR3: TGTGCCAGCAGCTTCCGGCACTACGAGCAGTACTTC.

This clonotype has more than one count but fewer than ten. The rearrangement joins TRBV11-2 to TRBJ2-1, with TRBD2 identical over 11 bases. CDR1 is SGHAT and CDR2 is FQNNGV in the germline V gene. The CDR3 is made up of 16 amino acids. Trimming took 1 base from V and 6 from J; bases not matched to a gene: 5. CDR3 DNA sequence: TGTGCCAGCAGCTTAGGGCGACTAGCGGGAACCAATGAGCAGTTCTTC. Translation gives CASSLGRLAGTNEQFF.

This clonotype was observed a few times. The chain recombines TRBV3-1 with TRBJ1-1; D is unresolved. This CDR3 is built from 11 residues. V lost 6 bases to trimming and J lost 8 bases, with 10 bases between them. The V gene's germline CDR1 is LGHDT and CDR2 YNNKEL (reference sequence). As DNA, the CDR3 is TGTGCCAGCAGTCTGGGAAGAGAAGCTTTCTTT. Translated: CASSLGREAFF.